What follows describes a single T cell receptor (beta chain). Libraries were prepared by immunoSEQ multiplex PCR; TCRdb keeps only in-frame clonotypes and omits some of them. The data show 70,000 to 75,000 clones, approximately 92% seen once. The entry originates in a study of T cell changes during pregnancy in multiple sclerosis. The CDR3 has 18 amino acids. The sequence came from a female donor with multiple sclerosis, enrolled in a pregnancy study. Here the sequenced sample was peripheral blood, taken before pregnancy. The rearrangement links TRBV21-1 to TRBJ2-7; the table's D gene call, TRBD1, was not cross checked with the DNA. TRBV21-1 is given as a pseudogene. CDR3 amino acids: CASSKETPPARGKNEQYF. CDR3 DNA sequence: TGTGCCAGCAGCAAAGAAACCCCACCGGCCAGGGGCAAGAACGAGCAGTACTTC.